A single sample gave rise to the 26 T cell receptor beta chains below, sequenced in a study of blood T cell repertoires in COVID-19. Sequenced by immunoSEQ multiplex PCR; TCRdb stores in-frame clones only, minus some. This table holds fewer than 350,000 clones, roughly nine tenths found once. What was sequenced was peripheral blood. Every receptor here comes from a young woman with COVID-19, enrolled during active disease.

The chain employs TRBV18 and TRBJ2-7, with 8 bases aligning to TRBD1. V gave up 3 bases and J gave up 2 bases; unmatched junction bases: 6. CDR3 length equals 15 residues. Germline CDR1 reads KGHSH; CDR2 reads LQKENI. The CDR3 here is CASSPRDRFPYEQYF. In DNA, the CDR3 is TGTGCCAGCTCACCCCGGGACAGGTTTCCCTACGAGCAGTACTTC.

The gene calls are TRBV5-4 and TRBJ2-7; 7 bases agree with TRBD2. Trimming removed 0 bases from V and 2 bases from J; junction bases left unmatched: 2. In germline, CDR1 is SGHNT, CDR2 YYREEE (reference sequence). The CDR3 consists of 14 residues. The CDR3 bases are TGTGCCAGCAGCTTGGACGCGGGGGCCTACGAGCAGTACTTC. Amino acid sequence: CASSLDAGAYEQYF. The full variable domain, with the rest looked up from reference TRBV5-4 and TRBJ2-7, is ETGVTQSPTHLIKTRGQQVTLRCSSQSGHNTVSWYQQALGQGPQFIFQYYREEENGRGNFPPRFSGLQFPNYSSELNVNALELDDSALYLCASSLDAGAYEQYFGPGTRLTVT.

The V and J genes are TRBV5-6 and TRBJ1-2; unclear D gene. The CDR3 runs to 15 residues. The germline V and J ends were trimmed by 1 base and 1 base, with 11 bases remaining between them. The germline CDR1 and CDR2 sequences are SGHDT and YYEEEE. The CDR3 region has the DNA TGTGCCAGCAGCTTGTTTGGTAGAAGTAACTATGGCTACACCTTC. It specifies CASSLFGRSNYGYTF. The whole variable domain, remainder taken from reference TRBV5-6 and TRBJ1-2, is DAGVTQSPTHLIKTRGQQVTLRCSPKSGHDTVSWYQQALGQGPQFIFQYYEEEERQRGNFPDRFSGHQFPNYSSELNVNALLLGDSALYLCASSLFGRSNYGYTFGSGTRLTVV.

V and J are TRBV9 and TRBJ2-1, with 10 bases that match TRBD2. Trimming cost V 6 bases and J 2 bases; bases outside gene matches: 5. The CDR3 is 15 amino acids. CDR1 and CDR2 from the germline V gene are SGDLS and YYNGEE. Here the CDR3 reads CASNPGTSAYNEQFF. DNA of the CDR3: TGTGCCAGCAACCCCGGGACTAGCGCCTACAATGAGCAGTTCTTC.

The chain combines TRBV5-1 with TRBJ2-3; D might be TRBD2 (6 bases). CDR1 is SGHRS, CDR2 YFSETQ, per germline. This CDR3 is 15 amino acids long. Trimming took off 3 bases at V and 3 bases at J, with 14 bases between the two ends. The CDR3 DNA sequence: TGCGCCAGCAGCTCGGTGGGGGGAAGAACAGATACGCAGTATTTT. Translation gives CASSSVGGRTDTQYF.

This rearrangement joins TRBV11-2 to TRBJ2-7; D remains ambiguous. The CDR3 sequence is 16 residues long. V lost 4 bases and J lost 0, with 16 bases in between. In germline, CDR1 is SGHAT, CDR2 FQNNGV. DNA of the CDR3: TGTGCCAGCAGCTCATTAGACTCCACCCGCTCCTACGAGCAGTACTTC. As protein: CASSSLDSTRSYEQYF. The full variable domain, rest sourced from reference TRBV11-2 and TRBJ2-7, is EAGVAQSPRYKIIEKRQSVAFWCNPISGHATLYWYQQILGQGPKLLIQFQNNGVVDDSQLPKDRFSAERLKGVDSTLKIQPAKLEDSAVYLCASSSLDSTRSYEQYFGPGTRLTVT.

This chain connects TRBV6-6 to TRBJ2-7; 10 nucleotides match TRBD1. V lost 4 bases to trimming and J lost 4 bases; unmatched junction nucleotides: 4. Germline-derived CDR1 and CDR2 are MNHNY and SVGAGI (reference sequence). The CDR3 is made up of 14 amino acids. The CDR3 nucleotides read TGTGCCAGCAGTTCTCGACAGGGGGCTTACGAGCAGTACTTC. Its translation is CASSSRQGAYEQYF.

The chain carries TRBV7-9 and TRBJ2-1; 9 bases align to TRBD1. CDR1 and CDR2 from the germline V gene are SEHNR and FQNEAQ (reference sequence). The CDR3 is made up of 15 amino acids. V shed 5 bases and J 8 bases; nucleotides not matched to a gene: 10. CDR3 residues: CASSPPGQGSDEQFF. The CDR3 region has the DNA TGTGCCAGCAGCCCGCCCGGACAGGGGAGCGATGAGCAGTTCTTC.

The rearrangement joins TRBV6-5 to TRBJ2-1; the match to TRBD1 covers 7 bases. The CDR3 is made up of 15 amino acids. Germline CDR1 MNHEY, CDR2 SVGAGI. J was trimmed by 2 bases and V by 0 bases; bases with no gene match: 1. The CDR3 sequence: CASSYSQGAYNEQFF. In DNA, the CDR3 is TGTGCCAGCAGTTACTCTCAGGGGGCCTACAATGAGCAGTTCTTC.

Written as DNA, the CDR3 is TGTGCCAGCAGCTTAGCGGGGGGGGCCCCAGGGGAAGCTTTCTTT. It yields the protein CASSLAGGAPGEAFF. The gene calls are TRBV7-9 and TRBJ1-1; perhaps TRBD1 as D (6 bases). Germline V gene data show CDR1 as SEHNR and CDR2 as FQNEAQ (reference sequence). V lost 0 bases and J 8 bases, leaving 16 bases between the germline ends. This CDR3 has 15 residues.

This chain uses TRBV30 with TRBJ2-7; a possible D gene is TRBD2 (6 bases). This CDR3 has 13 amino acids. The V end was cut by 3 bases, the J end by 4 bases, with 13 bases between. From germline, CDR1 is GTSNPN and CDR2 SVGIG (reference sequence). Here the CDR3 DNA reads TGTGCCTGGAGGGCGGGGACCATTTACGAGCAGTACTTC. Amino acids: CAWRAGTIYEQYF. The full variable domain, with the rest looked up from reference TRBV30 and TRBJ2-7, is SQTIHQWPATLVQPVGSPLSLECTVEGTSNPNLYWYRQAAGRGLQLLFYSVGIGQISSEVPQNLSASRPQDRQFILSSKKLLLSDSGFYLCAWRAGTIYEQYFGPGTRLTVT.

This clone appeared a few times. The chain recombines TRBV6-5 with TRBJ1-2, with D hard to call. This CDR3 is built from 13 residues. Looked up from germline, CDR1 is MNHEY and CDR2 is SVGAGI. V was pared by 6 bases and J by 5 bases, with 13 bases between. The CDR3 region is CASSLRLPYGYTF. In DNA, the CDR3 is TGTGCCAGCAGCCTCAGGCTTCCGTATGGCTACACCTTC.

This sequence joins TRBV27 and TRBJ1-2; 8 bases line up with TRBD1. CDR1 is MNHEY and CDR2 is SMNVEV in the germline V gene (reference sequence). J lost 7 bases, V lost 2 bases, and 3 bases had no gene match. The CDR3 totals 13 residues. The CDR3 region is CASSLLTGGGYTF. The CDR3 nucleotides are TGTGCCAGCAGTTTACTAACAGGGGGTGGCTACACCTTC.

The chain has TRBV29-1 and TRBJ1-2; 9 positions agree with TRBD1. This CDR3 is 13 amino acids long. With V trimmed by 0 bases and J by 8 bases, 4 bases remained unmatched. The germline CDR1 and CDR2 sequences are SQVTM and ANQGSEA. The CDR3 sequence is CSVEDPDRGGYTF. For the CDR3, the DNA is TGCAGCGTTGAAGATCCTGACAGGGGGGGCTACACCTTC.

This clone was detected a few times. The rearrangement joins TRBV4-1 to TRBJ1-1; TRBD1 aligns across 10 bases. This CDR3 has 19 residues. Germline CDR1 is MGHRA and CDR2 is YSYEKL. V gave up 1 base and J gave up 0 bases; unmatched junction bases: 11. CDR3 region: CASSQGRPDRGPMNTEAFF. CDR3 DNA: TGCGCCAGCAGCCAAGGTCGACCAGACAGGGGGCCAATGAACACTGAAGCTTTCTTT.

The rearrangement joins TRBV29-1 to TRBJ2-3; 8 bases agree with TRBD2. Germline V CDR1 and CDR2: SQVTM, ANQGSEA. V was pared by 8 bases and J by 2 bases, with 12 bases of the junction left unmatched. This CDR3 is 15 amino acids long. CDR3 region: CSLIYSGGATDTQYF. The CDR3 region has the DNA TGCAGCTTAATTTATTCCGGGGGGGCCACAGATACGCAGTATTTT.

This chain links TRBV11-2 with TRBJ1-1, with D hard to call. The CDR3 contains 14 residues. Trimming removed 3 bases at V and 5 bases at J, with 13 bases between. The germline CDR1 and CDR2 sequences are SGHAT and FQNNGV. DNA for the CDR3: TGTGCCAGCAGCTTTGACCCTTCGGGAACTGAAGCTTTCTTT. This codes for CASSFDPSGTEAFF.

The chain is built from TRBV6-6 and TRBJ2-1; TRBD1 aligns across 8 bases. With V trimmed by 6 bases and J by 10 bases, 5 bases remained unmatched. CDR3 length: 12 residues. Germline V CDR1 and CDR2: MNHNY, SVGAGI (reference sequence). CDR3 DNA sequence: TGTGCCAGCAGCGGACAGGGTTTAGAGCAGTTCTTC. Translation gives CASSGQGLEQFF.

V usage is TRBV5-4 and J usage is TRBJ2-4, with 7 bases matching TRBD1. Unmatched junction bases numbered 7, after V lost 4 bases and J lost 3 bases. This CDR3 has 15 amino acids. Germline V gives CDR1 SGHNT, CDR2 YYREEE (reference sequence). The chain's CDR3 is CASSLTGLGKNIQYF. CDR3 in DNA: TGTGCCAGCAGCCTGACAGGGCTTGGCAAAAACATTCAGTACTTC.

This chain links TRBV28 with TRBJ2-7, with a weak D call TRBD1 (5 bases). Germline V CDR1 and CDR2: MDHEN, SYDVKM. The CDR3 length is 13 residues. V gave up 5 bases and J gave up 5 bases, with 13 bases separating them. For the CDR3, the DNA is TGTGCCAGCAGTCCCAGGGTATTTCACGAGCAGTACTTC. Amino acid sequence: CASSPRVFHEQYF.

The gene calls are TRBV18 and TRBJ2-5, with 8 positions matching TRBD1. The germline V gene has CDR1 KGHSH and CDR2 LQKENI. V shed 4 bases and J 4 bases; nucleotides not matched to a gene: 2. The CDR3 has 13 amino acids. The CDR3 DNA is TGTGCCAGCTCACTAGGACAGGGAGAGACCCAGTACTTC. The encoded protein is CASSLGQGETQYF. The whole variable domain, filled in from reference TRBV18 and TRBJ2-5, reads NAGVMQNPRHLVRRRGQEARLRCSPMKGHSHVYWYRQLPEEGLKFMVYLQKENIIDESGMPKERFSAEFPKEGPSILRIQQVVRGDSAAYFCASSLGQGETQYFGPGTRLLVL.

The rearrangement joins TRBV10-3 to TRBJ1-5; unclear D gene. V was pared by 0 bases and J by 3 bases, with 6 bases between. The CDR3 contains 14 residues. Germline V CDR1 and CDR2: ENHRY, SYGVKD. CDR3 sequence: CAISESQSNQPQHF. CDR3 nucleotides: TGTGCCATCAGTGAGTCACAGTCCAATCAGCCCCAGCATTTT.

The chain has TRBV29-1 and TRBJ2-1, with 8 bases lining up with TRBD2. The junction had 2 bases not matched to a gene; V was cut back by 7 bases and J by 0 bases. Per germline, CDR1 SQVTM and CDR2 ANQGSEA. CDR3 size: 13 residues. CDR3 in amino acids: CSARGGSYNEQFF. The CDR3 DNA reads TGCAGCGCACGGGGGGGCTCCTACAATGAGCAGTTCTTC.

The V gene is TRBV3-1 (or the pseudogene TRBV3-2), the J gene TRBJ1-2; 9 bases align to TRBD1. In germline, CDR1 is LGHDT, CDR2 YNNKEL (reference sequence). The CDR3 covers 18 residues. After removal of 4 bases from V and 6 bases from J, the junction contained 18 bases not matched to a gene. Here the CDR3 DNA reads TGTGCCAGCAGCCCACAAGGGTCACCGGGACAGGGAAGTGATGGCTACACCTTC. Its translation is CASSPQGSPGQGSDGYTF.

The genes are TRBV29-1 and TRBJ1-1; the D is unclear. Germline V gene data show CDR1 as SQVTM and CDR2 as ANQGSEA. The V end was cut by 5 bases, the J end by 0 bases, with 10 bases between. The CDR3 totals 13 residues. CDR3: CSVRPRLNTEAFF. The CDR3 DNA is TGCAGCGTTCGCCCGAGGCTGAACACTGAAGCTTTCTTT.

The chain uses TRBV14 and TRBJ2-2, with D perhaps TRBD2 (6 bases). From germline, CDR1 is SGHDN and CDR2 FVKESK. The CDR3 runs 14 residues. The V end was cut by 6 bases, the J end by 5 bases, with 13 bases between. Written as DNA, the CDR3 is TGTGCCAGCAGAGTGCGGGGATCAACCGGGGAGCTGTTTTTT. Translated, it gives CASRVRGSTGELFF.